This TCR beta chain emerged from a study of Graves' ophthalmopathy and Graves' hyperthyroidism. The study, taken as a whole, reports: A 13-signature model separated ophthalmopathy from stable hyperthyroidism, reaching around 88% sensitivity and 80% to 83% specificity cross-validated.

This clonotype occurred many times. Its cognate antigen is unknown. Investigators amplified TCR beta CDR3 regions from RNA transcripts. Second-round multiplex PCR came after first-round RT-PCR with HTBI primers. Each CDR3 protein gets one entry after TCRdb re-called the multiplex PCR reads with MiXCR. The sample includes around 340,000 distinct CDR3 sequences, under 20% of them seen just once. V shed 6 bases, J shed 5 bases, and the junction held 13 bases outside the gene matches. The CDR3 runs 16 residues. Exclusion applied to patients with other autoimmune diseases, uncontrolled infections, pregnancy or lactation. The source of the PBMCs was less than 12 ml of fresh peripheral blood.

Sequencing input: peripheral blood. The chain links TRBV12-3 or TRBV12-4 to TRBJ1-2; 9 nucleotides line up with TRBD1. The sequence derives from an adult man with Graves' ophthalmopathy. The CDR3 coding sequence is TGTGCCAGCAGGGAGACAGGGGGAGGAAGTCGGTATGGCTACACCTTC. Protein sequence: CASRETGGGSRYGYTF.